This T cell receptor beta chain was found in a study of blood T cell repertoires in COVID-19. CDR1 is LGHDT, CDR2 YNNKEL, per germline (reference sequence). Deletions cut 4 bases from V and 4 bases from J, with 13 bases between. The CDR3 has 15 amino acids. Repertoires were generated with immunoSEQ multiplex PCR, while TCRdb's copy carries only in-frame clones and drops some. This table has roughly 200,000 clones, roughly nine tenths appearing once. The sequence derives from a woman between 45 and 60 years old with COVID-19, enrolled during active disease. Sequencing was performed on peripheral blood. This chain uses TRBV3-1 (or the pseudogene TRBV3-2) with TRBJ2-2, with a tentative D call TRBD2 (6 bases). CDR3 DNA: TGTGCCAGCAGCCCTCGGGACTTTTCCACCGGGGAGCTGTTTTTT. This sequence encodes CASSPRDFSTGELFF.